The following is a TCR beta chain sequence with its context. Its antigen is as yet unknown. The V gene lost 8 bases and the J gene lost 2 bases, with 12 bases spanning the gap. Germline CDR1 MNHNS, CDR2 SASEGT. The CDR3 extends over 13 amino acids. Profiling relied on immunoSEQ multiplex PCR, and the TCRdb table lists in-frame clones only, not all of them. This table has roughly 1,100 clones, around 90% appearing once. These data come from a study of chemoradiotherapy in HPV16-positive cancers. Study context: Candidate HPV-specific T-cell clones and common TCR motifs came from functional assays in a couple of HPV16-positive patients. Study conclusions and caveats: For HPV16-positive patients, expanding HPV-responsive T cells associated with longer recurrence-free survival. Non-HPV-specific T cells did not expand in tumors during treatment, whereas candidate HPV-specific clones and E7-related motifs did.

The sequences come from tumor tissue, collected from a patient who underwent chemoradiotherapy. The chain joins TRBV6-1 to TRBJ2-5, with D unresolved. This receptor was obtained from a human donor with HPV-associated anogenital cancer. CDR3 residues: CASWSGRQETQYF. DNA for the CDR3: TGTGCCAGCTGGTCAGGACGGCAAGAGACCCAGTACTTC.